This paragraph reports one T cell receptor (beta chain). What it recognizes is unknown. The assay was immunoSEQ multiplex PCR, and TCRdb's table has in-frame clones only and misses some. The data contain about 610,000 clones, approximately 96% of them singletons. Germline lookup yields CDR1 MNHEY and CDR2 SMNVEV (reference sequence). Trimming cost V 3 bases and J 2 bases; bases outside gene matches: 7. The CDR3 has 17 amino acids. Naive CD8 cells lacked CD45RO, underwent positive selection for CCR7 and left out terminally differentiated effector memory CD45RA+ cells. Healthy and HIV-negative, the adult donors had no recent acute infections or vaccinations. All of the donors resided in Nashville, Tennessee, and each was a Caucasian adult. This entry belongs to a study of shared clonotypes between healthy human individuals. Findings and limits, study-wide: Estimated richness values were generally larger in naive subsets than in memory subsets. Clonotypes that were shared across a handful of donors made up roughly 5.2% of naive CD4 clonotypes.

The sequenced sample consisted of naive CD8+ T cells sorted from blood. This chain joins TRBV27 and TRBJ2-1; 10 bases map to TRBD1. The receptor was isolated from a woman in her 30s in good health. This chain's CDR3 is CASSFPPGTGAYNEQFF. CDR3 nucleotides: TGTGCCAGCAGTTTTCCCCCCGGGACAGGGGCCTACAATGAGCAGTTCTTC.